The sequence of this T cell receptor (beta chain) was determined in a study of Ad26.COV2.S vaccination and SARS-CoV-2 variants. Here immunoSEQ multiplex PCR was the method, and the copy in TCRdb shows in-frame clones only, minus some. The data show roughly 380,000 clones, roughly 87% seen once. The treatment here: 19 received Ad26.COV2.S at low or high dose, single or two shots; about five received placebo; per-sample allocation not given. Sampling was performed 63 days after the first vaccine or placebo injection. The CDR3 covers 14 residues. Losses at the gene ends were 1 base for V and 2 bases for J; bases not matched to a gene: 2. Per germline, CDR1 SGHAT and CDR2 FQNNGV. Concerning this clone itself: Antigen specificity is unknown.

Study outcomes and limitations: Estimates derived from TCR breadth and depth analyses may have underestimated total T cell responses.

The receptor was isolated from a person aged 18 to 65 who received the Ad26.COV2.S COVID-19 vaccine or a placebo. The material was peripheral blood, obtained in a trial of Ad26.COV2.S vaccine versus placebo. The chain carries TRBV11-2 and TRBJ2-7; 7 positions agree with TRBD1. The CDR3 DNA reads as TGTGCCAGCAGCTTAGGGGGACAGCCCTACGAGCAGTACTTC. The encoded protein is CASSLGGQPYEQYF.